This T cell receptor beta chain stems from a study of cytomegalovirus exposure and HLA in healthy donors. This CDR3 has 17 amino acids. Germline CDR1 reads SGHRS; CDR2 reads YFSETQ. V lost 4 bases to trimming and J lost 5 bases; unmatched junction nucleotides: 15. Worth noting for this clone: Its antigen is still unknown.

Clones were read by immunoSEQ multiplex PCR, and TCRdb kept only the in-frame ones, dropping some. The sample lists hundreds of thousands of clones; more than 80% were seen once. Overall study results and limits: A list of approximately 160 TCR beta chains associated with cytomegalovirus was given. Cytomegalovirus status, reportedly, was diagnosed with high specificity and sensitivity by the classifier. The dataset shows that most TCR sequences were rare, while some public TCRs occurred in many donors.

This chain joins TRBV5-1 and TRBJ2-7, with TRBD2 matching over 10 bases. The receptor comes from a woman between 18 and 29 years old in good health and CMV-seronegative. Sequencing input: PBMCs. In DNA form, the CDR3 reads TGCGCCAGCAGCCCGGTTTTGGAAGCGGGAGGGCCCCACGAGCAGTACTTC. This encodes CASSPVLEAGGPHEQYF.